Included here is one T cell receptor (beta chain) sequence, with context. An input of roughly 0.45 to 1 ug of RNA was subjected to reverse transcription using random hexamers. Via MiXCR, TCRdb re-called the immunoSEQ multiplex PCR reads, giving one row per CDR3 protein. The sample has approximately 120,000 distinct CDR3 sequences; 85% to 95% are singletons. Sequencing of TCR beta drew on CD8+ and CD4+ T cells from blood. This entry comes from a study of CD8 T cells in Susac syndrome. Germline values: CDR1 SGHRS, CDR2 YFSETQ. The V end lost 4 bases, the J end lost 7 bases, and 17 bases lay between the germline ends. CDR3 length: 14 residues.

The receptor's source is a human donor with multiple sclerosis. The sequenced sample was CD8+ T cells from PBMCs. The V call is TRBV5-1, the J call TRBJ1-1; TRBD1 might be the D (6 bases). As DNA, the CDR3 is TGCGCCAGCAGCATCGACAGGACGGGGGGTGAAGCTTTCTTT. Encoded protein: CASSIDRTGGEAFF.